These 11 T cell receptor beta chains originate from one sample sequenced in a study. TCRdb itself ran the 5' RACE reads through MiXCR, one entry per CDR3 protein. The sample yields over 45,000 distinct CDR3 sequences, approximately 26% seen once. Treg sorting used a CD4+CD25+CD127-/low gate. Material for sequencing was tumor-infiltrating Tregs sorted from the breast tumor. These receptors were collected from a female donor with breast cancer.

This clonotype has a count of ten or more. V and J are TRBV4-1 and TRBJ2-4, with 11 bases lining up with TRBD1. Germline CDR1 reads MGHRA; CDR2 reads YSYEKL. The junction had 5 bases not matched to a gene; V was cut back by 1 base and J by 0 bases. The length of the CDR3 is 18 residues. The CDR3 bases are TGCGCCAGCAGCCAAGGTGGACAGGGGGCCGCAGCCAAAAACATTCAGTACTTC. Amino acid sequence: CASSQGGQGAAAKNIQYF.

This clonotype has a count of ten or more. J is TRBJ1-1 and V is TRBV5-1; D remains ambiguous. From germline, CDR1 is SGHRS and CDR2 YFSETQ. Trimming removed 1 base at V and 1 base at J, with 2 bases between. The CDR3 runs 12 residues. Written as DNA, the CDR3 is TGCGCCAGCAGCTTGTGGAACACTGAAGCTTTCTTT. Its protein product is CASSLWNTEAFF.

The rearrangement uses TRBV4-2 and TRBJ2-7; D is perhaps TRBD1 (6 bases). The CDR3 runs to 17 residues. Trimming left V 0 bases short and J 2 bases short, with 17 bases between. CDR1 is LGHNA, CDR2 YNFKEQ, per germline. The CDR3, as DNA: TGTGCCAGCAGCCAAGAGGGGGCGAGCTTTAACCCCTACGAGCAGTACTTC. Its protein product is CASSQEGASFNPYEQYF.

On this clonotype: Possible read error: a much larger clone is one base away. The gene calls are TRBV29-1 and TRBJ2-7; 8 nucleotides align to TRBD1. Germline assignment: CDR1 SQVTM and CDR2 ANQGSEA. The CDR3 is 14 residues long. CDR3 coding DNA: TGCGGCGTTGACGGAGGGACAGGAAAATACGAGCAGTACTTC. It specifies CGVDGGTGKYEQYF.

The table lists this clonotype with many counts. The V call is TRBV29-1, the J call TRBJ1-1; D is perhaps TRBD1 (6 bases). This CDR3 comprises 13 residues. The germline CDR1 and CDR2 sequences are SQVTM and ANQGSEA. Trimming removed 6 bases from V and 4 bases from J, with 15 bases in between. The CDR3 loop is CSVEGGGSTEAFF. In DNA form, the CDR3 reads TGCAGCGTGGAGGGGGGTGGGAGCACTGAAGCTTTCTTT.

The rearrangement links TRBV20-1 to TRBJ2-7; D gene ambiguous. CDR3 length: 12 residues. Trimming pared 5 bases from V and 7 bases from J, leaving 15 bases between. In germline, CDR1 is DFQATT, CDR2 SNEGSKA (reference sequence). The CDR3 spells CSARQGHREQYF. CDR3 nucleotide sequence: TGCAGTGCTCGGCAAGGGCATAGGGAGCAGTACTTC.

This clonotype was observed a handful of times. This chain links TRBV5-1 with TRBJ2-7; 8 nucleotides agree with TRBD1. Germline V lookup: CDR1 SGHRS, CDR2 YFSETQ. V shed 5 bases, J shed 0 bases, and the junction held 10 bases outside the gene matches. This CDR3 has 16 amino acids. DNA of the CDR3: TGCGCCAGCAGTTCCCGGGACAGGCCCCTCTCCTACGAGCAGTACTTC. Amino acid sequence: CASSSRDRPLSYEQYF.

The rearrangement links TRBV2 to TRBJ2-4; D ambiguous. The CDR3 is 14 amino acids. The V end lost 5 bases, the J end lost 3 bases, and 11 bases lay between the germline ends. Germline V gives CDR1 SNHLY, CDR2 FYNNEI. CDR3 DNA sequence: TGTGCCAGCAGTACCGAGCGTCTCAAAAACATTCAGTACTTC. The encoded protein is CASSTERLKNIQYF. Full variable domain (outside the CDR3, taken from reference TRBV2 and TRBJ2-4): EPEVTQTPSHQVTQMGQEVILRCVPISNHLYFYWYRQILGQKVEFLVSFYNNEISEKSEIFDDQFSVERPDGSNFTLKIRSTKLEDSAMYFCASSTERLKNIQYFGAGTRLSVL.

The chain uses TRBV6-5 and TRBJ2-4; D possibly corresponds to TRBD2 (7 bases). Germline values: CDR1 MNHEY, CDR2 SVGAGI. V dropped 6 bases and J dropped 7 bases, with 22 bases sitting between them. The CDR3 spans 16 residues. The CDR3 DNA is TGTGCCAGCAGCCCGAGGGGGGAGGGCCATGGGAACATTCAGTACTTC. Translation: CASSPRGEGHGNIQYF.

Judged by abundance, this clonotype is medium-sized. The chain employs TRBV7-6 and TRBJ2-5; D is uncertain. The CDR3 has 13 amino acids. Trimming removed 2 bases at V and 4 bases at J, with 8 bases between. The germline gives CDR1 SGHVS, CDR2 FNYEAQ. In DNA form, the CDR3 reads TGTGCCAGCAGCTTATACGTCTCAGAGACCCAGTACTTC. Amino acids: CASSLYVSETQYF.

V gene TRBV7-2 combines with J gene TRBJ2-5; no clear D. V was cut by 5 bases and J by 0 bases, with 10 bases left in between. Per the germline V gene, CDR1 is SGHTA and CDR2 is FQGNSA. The length of the CDR3 is 14 residues. CDR3: CASSRGVNQETQYF. The CDR3 DNA follows: TGTGCCAGCAGCCGTGGGGTTAACCAAGAGACCCAGTACTTC.